This T cell receptor beta chain comes out of a study of T cell changes during pregnancy in multiple sclerosis. The data were produced by immunoSEQ multiplex PCR, yet TCRdb's version contains in-frame clones alone and is incomplete. The table lists over 80,000 clones, about nine tenths of them singletons. The CDR3 sequence is 12 residues long. With 5 bases removed from V and 11 bases from J, the gap between germline ends came to 15 bases. Germline V gene sequence: CDR1 MDHEN, CDR2 SYDVKM. The receptor comes from a female donor in good health, enrolled as a control in a pregnancy study. The sequences come from peripheral blood, collected in the second trimester of pregnancy. The rearrangement uses TRBV28 and TRBJ1-1, with D tentatively TRBD1 (5 bases). In DNA form, the CDR3 reads TGTGCCAGCAGTCGGGACTCCGGCGGGGCTTTCTTT. Protein sequence: CASSRDSGGAFF.